These 23 T cell receptor beta chains originate from one sample sequenced in a study of T cell repertoires in cytomegalovirus infection (dated by TCRdb to between 2018 and 2021). Sequencing instrument: Illumina HiSeq 1500. The public reads were quality trimmed at Q25 with fastp and then assembled into clones with MiXCR by TCRdb, keeping productive beta chains. Merged by CDR3 protein, the rows form single entries marked with the most common genes and DNA. This sample lists 450,000 to 600,000 distinct CDR3 sequences; approximately 42% were detected once. The biggest ten clones account for about two fifths of the sample. In the paper's terms, the treatment or condition label means: in vitro stimulation with specific CMV peptide epitopes to enrich CMV-specific T cells. Their recognized antigens are unknown. The sample was cultured PBMCs, taken from culture after CMV antigen stimulation. All receptors come from a human donor in good health (CMV status not recorded). Some clones in this sample may be carry-over from other donors' samples.

This chain links TRBV7-9 with TRBJ2-3; 7 nucleotides line up with TRBD2. This CDR3 is built from 15 residues. The trim removed 5 bases at V and 2 bases at J, leaving 7 bases unmatched. Germline CDR1 reads SEHNR; CDR2 reads FQNEAQ (reference sequence). The CDR3 is CASSINGGYTDTQYF. In nucleotides, the CDR3 is TGTGCCAGCAGCATTAACGGGGGGTACACAGATACGCAGTATTTT.

Comment on this clonotype: The junction shows a germline mismatch at one end, possibly a read error. The chain uses TRBV28 and TRBJ2-7, with D tentatively TRBD1 (6 bases). Per the germline V gene, CDR1 is MDHEN and CDR2 is SYDVKM. This CDR3 is built from 15 residues. CDR3 nucleotides: TGTGCCAGCACCGAACCACTAGGGGGTTCCTATGAGCAGTACTTC. Its protein product is CASTEPLGGSYEQYF.

This clonotype was counted between two and nine times. This chain links TRBV7-8 with TRBJ1-2, with D hard to call. V lost 2 bases and J 8 bases, leaving 12 bases between the germline ends. In germline, CDR1 is SGHVS, CDR2 FQNEAQ. CDR3 length equals 13 residues. The CDR3 is CASSLQRLYGYTF. The CDR3, as DNA: TGTGCCAGCAGCTTACAACGCCTCTACGGCTACACCTTC.

This rearrangement joins TRBV24-1 to TRBJ2-3; 7 positions agree with TRBD1. V was clipped by 7 bases and J by 2 bases; unmatched bases: 5. CDR3 length equals 14 residues. Germline assignment: CDR1 KGHDR and CDR2 SFDVKD. Here the CDR3 DNA reads TGTGCCACCAGCAGGGACAGATACACAGATACGCAGTATTTT. Translation: CATSRDRYTDTQYF.

This rearrangement joins TRBV6-5 to TRBJ2-7, with TRBD1 as a possible D gene (6 bases). Germline V CDR1 and CDR2: MNHEY, SVGAGI. This CDR3 comprises 13 residues. Trimming took off 5 bases at V and 4 bases at J, with 12 bases between the two ends. The CDR3 sequence is CASSRDIQYEQYF. The DNA for the CDR3 is TGTGCCAGCAGTCGGGACATTCAATACGAGCAGTACTTC.

This chain joins TRBV11-1 and TRBJ2-5; 10 bases match TRBD2. CDR1 and CDR2 (germline): SGHAT, FQDESV (reference sequence). V shed 5 bases and J 1 base; nucleotides not matched to a gene: 4. This CDR3 region has 15 residues. The CDR3, as DNA: TGTGCCAGCAGCGAAAGACTAGCGGGCCAAGAGACCCAGTACTTC. Amino acid sequence: CASSERLAGQETQYF.

This clonotype showed up just a few times. This chain connects TRBV28 to TRBJ2-7, with D maybe TRBD2 (5 bases). Between the trimmed V and J ends, which lost 6 bases and 3 bases, there was a span of 27 bases. Per the germline V gene, CDR1 is MDHEN and CDR2 is SYDVKM. The CDR3 length is 18 residues. The CDR3 reads CASSPPRLAEPSNYEQYF. CDR3 coding DNA: TGTGCCAGCAGCCCCCCACGTTTGGCAGAGCCTAGCAACTACGAGCAGTACTTC.

Concerning this clonotype itself: This may come from a read error, since a much larger clone is one base off. J is TRBJ2-4 and V is TRBV7-2; the D gene is possibly TRBD2 (6 bases). This CDR3 is built from 13 residues. Germline V lookup: CDR1 SGHTA, CDR2 FQGNSA. The V end was cut by 4 bases, the J end by 8 bases, with 12 bases between. Written as DNA, the CDR3 is TGTGCCAGCAGCTATGTTAGCGGAGACATTCAGTACTTC. Translation: CASSYVSGDIQYF.

The chain has TRBV7-6 and TRBJ2-2; D uncertain. The ends were cut back, 8 bases at V and 5 bases at J, with 6 bases in the middle. Germline V gene lookup returns CDR1 SGHVS and CDR2 FNYEAQ. The CDR3 runs to 11 residues. This CDR3 is CASEVTGELFF. DNA for the CDR3: TGTGCCAGCGAAGTTACCGGGGAGCTGTTTTTT.

V and J are TRBV27 and TRBJ2-2, with 10 positions matching TRBD2. Germline V gene lookup returns CDR1 MNHEY and CDR2 SMNVEV (reference sequence). V lost 4 bases to trimming and J lost 2 bases; unmatched junction nucleotides: 7. CDR3 length: 17 amino acids. CDR3 residues: CASSSTASGRNTGELFF. The CDR3 DNA reads as TGTGCCAGCAGTTCAACCGCTAGCGGGAGAAACACCGGGGAGCTGTTTTTT.

V gene TRBV20-1 combines with J gene TRBJ2-6; D is uncertain. Per germline, CDR1 DFQATT and CDR2 SNEGSKA (reference sequence). Trimming removed 6 bases from V and 0 bases from J, with 9 bases in between. This CDR3 is built from 14 residues. CDR3 coding DNA: TGCAGTGCCACGCAGAACTCTGGGGCCAACGTCCTGACTTTC. It encodes CSATQNSGANVLTF.

The J gene is TRBJ2-1, the V gene TRBV2, with 7 bases aligning to TRBD1. Germline CDR1 and CDR2: SNHLY and FYNNEI. This CDR3 region has 15 residues. V gave up 6 bases and J gave up 8 bases; unmatched junction bases: 13. The CDR3 DNA follows: TGTGCCAGCAGGTATCCGAGACAGGGTGTCGATGAGCAGTTCTTC. As protein: CASRYPRQGVDEQFF.

The V and J genes are TRBV10-3 and TRBJ2-7; 7 positions match TRBD1. J was trimmed by 1 base and V by 6 bases; bases with no gene match: 6. Germline values: CDR1 ENHRY, CDR2 SYGVKD. The CDR3 is 14 residues long. The CDR3 loop reads CAISSGTASYEQYF. In nucleotides, the CDR3 is TGTGCCATCAGCTCCGGGACAGCATCCTACGAGCAGTACTTC.

The genes are TRBV20-1 and TRBJ1-4; D is undetermined. CDR3 length: 16 residues. Trimming took 0 bases from V and 0 from J, leaving 11 bases between them. Germline CDR1 DFQATT, CDR2 SNEGSKA (reference sequence). In nucleotides, the CDR3 is TGCAGTGCTAGAGATGCTGGCGCTACAACTAATGAAAAACTGTTTTTT. Amino acid sequence: CSARDAGATTNEKLFF.

Many counts were recorded for this clonotype. The rearrangement links TRBV7-2 to TRBJ2-3; the D is unclear. Germline V gene data show CDR1 as SGHTA and CDR2 as FQGNSA. V was trimmed by 5 bases and J by 3 bases, leaving 9 bases between them. This CDR3 contains 13 residues. The CDR3 loop reads CASSLPRTDTQYF. The CDR3 DNA follows: TGTGCCAGCAGCCTCCCAAGGACAGATACGCAGTATTTT.

J is TRBJ2-2 and V is TRBV24-1, with a tentative D call TRBD1 (5 bases). CDR1 and CDR2 from the germline V gene are KGHDR and SFDVKD. The CDR3 has 14 residues. The V end lost 2 bases, the J end lost 7 bases, and 10 bases lay between the germline ends. CDR3: CATSDSRVRGELFF. CDR3 bases: TGTGCCACCAGTGATTCCAGGGTTCGCGGGGAGCTGTTTTTT.

This clonotype was counted many times. The rearrangement links TRBV7-2 to TRBJ2-4; D ambiguous. The CDR3 consists of 12 residues. Germline-derived CDR1 and CDR2 are SGHTA and FQGNSA. The V and J ends lost 3 bases and 8 bases respectively, with 8 bases between them. CDR3 sequence reads: CASSFRTDIQYF. CDR3 coding DNA: TGTGCCAGCAGCTTTCGGACGGACATTCAGTACTTC.

This clonotype was picked up a small number of times. The chain recombines TRBV19 with TRBJ1-6; D is uncertain. The CDR3 sequence is 13 residues long. The ends were cut back, 2 bases at V and 5 bases at J, with 4 bases in the middle. Germline V gene data show CDR1 as LNHDA and CDR2 as SQIVND (reference sequence). CDR3 coding DNA: TGTGCCAGTAGTATAAAAGATAATTCACCCCTCCACTTT. Protein: CASSIKDNSPLHF.

This clonotype was observed a handful of times. The chain couples TRBV27 to TRBJ2-5; D remains ambiguous. Between the trimmed V and J ends, which lost 3 bases and 3 bases, there was a span of 14 bases. In germline, CDR1 is MNHEY, CDR2 SMNVEV (reference sequence). This CDR3 has 15 amino acids. The CDR3: CASSFWGPPKETQYF. The CDR3, as DNA: TGTGCCAGCAGTTTTTGGGGTCCTCCCAAAGAGACCCAGTACTTC.

This clonotype was seen a few times. The V call is TRBV7-2, the J call TRBJ2-3; TRBD2 matches 11 bases. CDR3 size: 15 residues. CDR1 SGHTA and CDR2 FQGNSA come from the germline V gene. Germline trimming cut 1 base from V and 13 bases from J; bases unmatched to any gene: 10. CDR3 DNA: TGTGCCAGCAGCTTAGGGCTAGCGGGGGGCGCCCCGAAGTATTTT. Translated, it gives CASSLGLAGGAPKYF.

The chain carries TRBV6-6 and TRBJ1-5, with a tentative D call TRBD1 (5 bases). The V end was cut by 5 bases, the J end by 4 bases, with 18 bases between. This CDR3 has 16 amino acids. Germline V gene data show CDR1 as MNHNY and CDR2 as SVGAGI (reference sequence). The CDR3 DNA reads TGTGCCAGCAGTCAGGGCGACCAAGCTCCGAATCAGCCCCAGCATTTT. Amino acid sequence: CASSQGDQAPNQPQHF.

J is TRBJ2-3 and V is TRBV3-1; tentative D call: TRBD2 (6 bases). Germline loops: CDR1 LGHDT, CDR2 YNNKEL (reference sequence). The length of the CDR3 is 17 residues. V was pared by 6 bases and J by 3 bases, with 22 bases between. Here the CDR3 reads CASRRNPGGGRTDTQYF. CDR3 sequence (DNA): TGTGCCAGCAGACGCAACCCGGGCGGTGGGAGGACAGATACGCAGTATTTT.

This clonotype was recorded a few times. The CDR3 DNA reads as TGTGCCAGCAGCTTAGGGAGACAGGGAGAAGCTTTCTTT. It is translated as CASSLGRQGEAFF. The V gene is TRBV7-2, the J gene TRBJ1-1; 7 bases agree with TRBD1. Germline loops: CDR1 SGHTA, CDR2 FQGNSA. The CDR3 consists of 13 residues. The J segment lost 8 bases and the V segment lost 1 base, leaving 4 bases of the junction unmatched. Full variable domain (remainder filled in from reference TRBV7-2 and TRBJ1-1): GAGVSQSPSNKVTEKGKDVELRCDPISGHTALYWYRQSLGQGLEFLIYFQGNSAPDKSGLPSDRFSAERTGGSVSTLTIQRTQQEDSAVYLCASSLGRQGEAFFGQGTRLTVV.